The rows below give T cell receptor beta chains drawn from one sample of a study of T cells in Graves' hyperthyroidism and ophthalmopathy. TCRdb re-analysed the multiplex PCR reads in MiXCR, keeping a single row per CDR3 protein. The data show about 500,000 distinct CDR3 sequences, roughly 17% seen once. The sample was blood. All receptors come from a woman aged 18-29 years with Graves' hyperthyroidism. CDR3s include the opening cysteine and the closing phenylalanine or tryptophan. A D gene is named only where the DNA matches it firmly. Clone sizes are given selectively: once, few, many, or a class where the clone is expanded.

V	J	length	size	D	DNA	CDR3
TRBV19	TRBJ2-7	15	few	.	TGTGCCAGTAGTATAAAGCCTGTAGAGAACTACGAGCAGTACTTC	CASSIKPVENYEQYF
TRBV29-1	TRBJ1-6	12	few	.	TGCAGCGTTCGGACCGCTTTCGGGCCCCTCCACTTT	CSVRTAFGPLHF
TRBV6-1	TRBJ1-4	14	.	.	TGTGCCACGGGACATTTTAAGTCGGGTGAAAAACTGTTTTTT	CATGHFKSGEKLFF
TRBV10-3	TRBJ1-1	15	many	.	TGTGCCATCAGGGCAACAGTGGAGGGGGACACTGAAGCTTTCTTT	CAIRATVEGDTEAFF
TRBV2	TRBJ2-7	12	many	TRBD2	TGTGCCAGCAATGGACTAGCGGGCGAGCAGTACTTC	CASNGLAGEQYF
TRBV5-1	TRBJ2-1	15	once	.	TGCGCCAGCAACCAGGGGTCGACATCCTACAATGAGCAGTTCTTC	CASNQGSTSYNEQFF
TRBV2	TRBJ1-1	16	many	.	TGTGCCAGCAGTGTTCAGGGGATACCGATCAACACTGAAGCTTTCTTT	CASSVQGIPINTEAFF
TRBV20-1	TRBJ2-5	12	many	.	TGCAGTGCTAGTTACACTGAAGAGACCCAGTACTTC	CSASYTEETQYF
TRBV29-1	TRBJ1-2	13	.	TRBD1	TGCAGCGTTTTACCGGGACAGGGGTCGGGCTACACCTTC	CSVLPGQGSGYTF
TRBV20-1	TRBJ1-2	12	.	.	TGCAGTGCTAGAGGAGCGAACTATGGCTACACCTTC	CSARGANYGYTF
TRBV10-2	TRBJ1-1	12	few	.	TGCGCCAGCAGTGGTACGAACACTGAAGCTTTCTTT	CASSGTNTEAFF
TRBV27	TRBJ1-1	13	many	.	TGTGCCAGCAGTCCTCCTGGGGGGACTGTGGCTTTCTTT	CASSPPGGTVAFF
TRBV6-2/TRBV6-3	TRBJ1-1	13	few	.	TGTGCCAGCAGCCGATTAATGAACACTGAAGCTTTCTTT	CASSRLMNTEAFF
TRBV15	TRBJ1-1	13	few	.	TGTGCCACCAGCAGCTCAAAGAACACTGAAGCTTTCTTT	CATSSSKNTEAFF
TRBV2	TRBJ1-5	18	.	.	TGTGCCAGCAGTGGCGCCCAGACAGGCCAGTATAGCAATCAGCCCCAGCATTTT	CASSGAQTGQYSNQPQHF
TRBV20-1	TRBJ2-2	15	few	TRBD1	TGCAGTGCCGTCGGACAGGGGGTTAGGGCCGGGGAGCTGTTTTTT	CSAVGQGVRAGELFF
TRBV20-1	TRBJ1-1	11	many	.	TGCAGTGCTAGAGTAGGGGCTGGAGCTTTCTTT	CSARVGAGAFF
TRBV11-2	TRBJ2-7	18	many	TRBD1	TGTGCCAGCAGCTTAGTTGGGACAGGGCGCCGCTCTGCCTACGAGCAGTACTTC	CASSLVGTGRRSAYEQYF
TRBV4-1	TRBJ1-5	18	.	TRBD1	TGCGCCAGCAGCCAAGCGACCTCGGGACAGGGTATAATAGAGCCCCAGCATTTT	CASSQATSGQGIIEPQHF
TRBV12-3/TRBV12-4	TRBJ2-3	13	.	.	TGTGCCAGCAGCCAGCTTTGGACAGATACGCAGTATTTT	CASSQLWTDTQYF
TRBV20-1	TRBJ2-5	12	many	.	TGCAGTCTACGGGGGAATGGGCAGACCCAGTACTTC	CSLRGNGQTQYF
TRBV18	TRBJ2-2	16	few	TRBD2	TGTGCCAGCTCACCAATGGCGGGAGGTGGCACCGGGGAGCTGTTTTTT	CASSPMAGGGTGELFF
TRBV28	TRBJ1-2	11	few	.	TGTGCCAGCGGGGCGCGGTATGGCTACACCTTC	CASGARYGYTF
TRBV20-1	TRBJ2-7	14	.	TRBD1	TGCAGTGCATCGGGACAGGGAGGGAACTACGAGCAGTACTTC	CSASGQGGNYEQYF